Listed here are 29 T cell receptor beta chains from one sample, sequenced in a study of CD8+ T cells in alopecia areata. Treatment given: oral pan-JAK inhibitor, 5-10 mg twice daily. Extracted RNA was reverse transcribed, and the resulting cDNA served as sequencing template. Sequencing used immunoSEQ multiplex PCR; TCRdb keeps in-frame clones, though not all of them. The data hold 95,000 to 100,000 clones, with about three fifths observed a single time. The sample in question was CD8+ T cells sorted from blood, obtained at week 56, from a patient treated with tofacitinib. These receptors were obtained from a human donor with alopecia areata.

This clone was seen a handful of times. V is TRBV21-1 and J is TRBJ1-4. TRBV21-1 is reported as a pseudogene. This CDR3 comprises 15 residues. The CDR3 here is CASSKGEAGEEKLFF. Here the CDR3 DNA reads TGTGCCAGCAGCAAAGGGGAGGCAGGGGAGGAAAAACTGTTTTTT.

V and J are TRBV27 and TRBJ2-3; D remains unclear. There are 17 residues in the CDR3. In germline, CDR1 is MNHEY, CDR2 SMNVEV (reference sequence). Trimming took off 3 bases at V and 0 bases at J, with 16 bases between the two ends. The CDR3 sequence: CASSLGSGRASTDTQYF. The CDR3 nucleotides are TGTGCCAGCAGTTTGGGTTCGGGCAGAGCTAGCACAGATACGCAGTATTTT.

About this clone itself: The identical CDR3 is also encoded by other nucleotide sequences in the sample. The chain uses TRBV7-9 and TRBJ2-2; perhaps TRBD2 as D (5 bases). Trimming removed 5 bases at V and 6 bases at J, with 7 bases between. The CDR3 loop spans 12 amino acids. Germline assignment: CDR1 SEHNR and CDR2 FQNEAQ (reference sequence). In DNA, the CDR3 is TGTGCCAGCAGCCTCGGGGCCGGGGAGCTGTTTTTT. It translates to CASSLGAGELFF.

This clone has only a few counts. This chain connects TRBV9 to TRBJ1-3; unclear D gene. Per germline, CDR1 SGDLS and CDR2 YYNGEE. The CDR3 runs to 14 residues. Trimming cost V 2 bases and J 2 bases, with 8 bases left between them. CDR3 sequence: CASSVVGAGNTIYF. CDR3 coding DNA: TGTGCCAGCAGCGTTGTCGGGGCTGGAAACACCATATATTTT.

There are a few counts of this clone. The rearrangement uses TRBV4-1 and TRBJ2-7; no clear D. With 4 bases removed from V and 5 bases from J, the gap between germline ends came to 15 bases. The CDR3 covers 14 residues. From germline, CDR1 is MGHRA and CDR2 YSYEKL. The CDR3 nucleotides read TGCGCCAGCAGCCCGCGCCAAGACGGAGACGAGCAGTACTTC. This gives the protein CASSPRQDGDEQYF.

The chain has TRBV2 and TRBJ2-7; 11 nucleotides agree with TRBD2. CDR3 length: 16 residues. J lost 3 bases, V lost 1 base, and 5 bases had no gene match. CDR1 is SNHLY and CDR2 is FYNNEI in the germline V gene. The CDR3 loop is CASSEGLAGTIYEQYF. As DNA, the CDR3 is TGTGCCAGCAGTGAAGGACTAGCGGGGACTATCTACGAGCAGTACTTC.

J is TRBJ1-1 and V is TRBV4-2; D gene unclear. With 0 bases removed from V and 4 bases from J, the gap between germline ends came to 6 bases. The CDR3 covers 13 residues. Germline CDR1 is LGHNA and CDR2 is YNFKEQ. This CDR3 is CASSQERGTEAFF. As DNA, the CDR3 is TGTGCCAGCAGCCAAGAGCGGGGCACTGAAGCTTTCTTT.

The table lists this clone with a few counts. V usage is TRBV7-6 and J usage is TRBJ2-1; no reliable D call. V dropped 1 base and J dropped 6 bases, with 4 bases sitting between them. CDR1 is SGHVS, CDR2 FNYEAQ, per germline. The CDR3 extends over 12 amino acids. This CDR3 is CASSLGLNEQFF. In nucleotides, the CDR3 is TGTGCCAGCAGCTTAGGGCTCAATGAGCAGTTCTTC.

The rearrangement uses TRBV13 and TRBJ2-3, with a possible D match to TRBD2 (6 bases). V was trimmed by 1 base and J by 4 bases, leaving 9 bases between them. CDR3 length: 14 residues. Germline assignment: CDR1 PRHDT and CDR2 FYEKMQ (reference sequence). The CDR3 sequence: CASSLVSGADTQYF. Here the CDR3 DNA reads TGTGCCAGCAGCTTAGTTTCGGGGGCAGATACGCAGTATTTT.

The chain has TRBV2 and TRBJ2-7; D possibly uses TRBD1 or TRBD2 (5 bases each). The V gene lost 2 bases and the J gene lost 0 bases, with 11 bases spanning the gap. Germline V gene data show CDR1 as SNHLY and CDR2 as FYNNEI. This CDR3 has 15 amino acids. The CDR3 coding sequence is TGTGCCAGCAGTGAATATGGGGGAAGCTCCTACGAGCAGTACTTC. Translated, it gives CASSEYGGSSYEQYF.

J is TRBJ2-3 and V is TRBV27; 9 bases match TRBD1. Germline V gene data show CDR1 as MNHEY and CDR2 as SMNVEV (reference sequence). The junction had 9 bases not matched to a gene; V was cut back by 8 bases and J by 3 bases. This CDR3 is built from 15 residues. The CDR3 DNA reads TGTGCCAGCGCCAAGGGACAGGGCCGAACAGATACGCAGTATTTT. As protein: CASAKGQGRTDTQYF.

In nucleotides, the CDR3 is TGTGCCAGCAGCTACCGACAGGGTAGCAATCAGCCCCAGCATTTT. It yields the protein CASSYRQGSNQPQHF. The J gene is TRBJ1-5, the V gene TRBV11-2; 7 nucleotides match TRBD1. Trimming took 4 bases from V and 0 from J; bases not matched to a gene: 3. The CDR3 covers 15 residues. CDR1 SGHAT and CDR2 FQNNGV come from the germline V gene.

J is TRBJ2-4 and V is TRBV4-2; a weak D match, TRBD1 (5 bases). From germline, CDR1 is LGHNA and CDR2 YNFKEQ. The CDR3 is 10 amino acids. V was pared by 5 bases and J by 13 bases, with 9 bases between. This chain's CDR3 is CASSDQGQYF. In DNA, the CDR3 is TGTGCCAGCAGCGACCAGGGACAGTACTTC.

V gene TRBV5-6 combines with J gene TRBJ1-1; no clear D gene. Per germline, CDR1 SGHDT and CDR2 YYEEEE. V dropped 4 bases and J dropped 0 bases, with 10 bases sitting between them. CDR3 length: 14 residues. The CDR3 nucleotides are TGTGCCAGCAGCCACCCGACACTGAACACTGAAGCTTTCTTT. Translation gives CASSHPTLNTEAFF.

This clone came up a few times. The chain links TRBV10-3 to TRBJ1-1; D might be TRBD1 (5 bases). The CDR3 covers 13 residues. CDR1 is ENHRY, CDR2 SYGVKD, per germline. V dropped 2 bases and J dropped 4 bases, with 8 bases sitting between them. The CDR3 DNA reads as TGTGCCATCAGTGAGCCCGGGGGCACTGAAGCTTTCTTT. Its protein is CAISEPGGTEAFF.

The chain links TRBV9 to TRBJ1-6; 8 bases are shared with TRBD1. The germline gives CDR1 SGDLS, CDR2 YYNGEE. The CDR3 extends over 16 amino acids. The trim removed 3 bases at V and 10 bases at J, leaving 12 bases unmatched. The CDR3 loop reads CASSAPGAGGASPLHF. CDR3 bases: TGTGCCAGCAGCGCCCCTGGGGCAGGGGGCGCCTCACCCCTCCACTTT.

The chain links TRBV6-6 to TRBJ1-4; D is undetermined. The V end lost 5 bases, the J end lost 12 bases, and 10 bases lay between the germline ends. The V gene's germline CDR1 is MNHNY and CDR2 SVGAGI (reference sequence). The CDR3 totals 11 residues. CDR3 sequence reads: CASSPGRELFF. The DNA for the CDR3 is TGTGCCAGCAGTCCAGGAAGGGAACTGTTTTTT.

A few counts support this clone. The chain recombines TRBV9 with TRBJ2-3, with TRBD2 matching over 11 bases. V shed 0 bases and J 7 bases; nucleotides not matched to a gene: 4. The germline CDR1 and CDR2 sequences are SGDLS and YYNGEE. The CDR3 covers 15 residues. This chain's CDR3 is CASSVEASGGYTQYF. The CDR3, as DNA: TGTGCCAGCAGCGTAGAGGCTAGCGGGGGGTATACGCAGTATTTT.

The chain carries TRBV9 and TRBJ2-5, with D possibly matching TRBD2 (7 bases). CDR1 and CDR2 (germline): SGDLS, YYNGEE. Trimming left V 4 bases short and J 5 bases short, with 18 bases between. The length of the CDR3 is 15 residues. Here the CDR3 DNA reads TGTGCCAGCAGCCCCAGTGCGGGGAGGGGGGAGACCCAGTACTTC. Its translation is CASSPSAGRGETQYF.

The chain uses TRBV6-1 and TRBJ2-4, with unresolved D. Germline V CDR1 and CDR2: MNHNS, SASEGT. V was shortened by 6 bases and J by 7 bases, with 13 bases between the two germline ends. The CDR3 spans 13 residues. CDR3 in amino acids: CASSLGWLNIQYF. DNA of the CDR3: TGTGCCAGCAGCTTAGGTTGGCTTAACATTCAGTACTTC.

The V call is TRBV2, the J call TRBJ2-3, with a weak D call TRBD1 (6 bases). The CDR3 spans 17 residues. Trimming pared 2 bases from V and 0 bases from J, leaving 15 bases between. In germline, CDR1 is SNHLY, CDR2 FYNNEI. CDR3 region: CASSEWPGALSTDTQYF. The CDR3 coding sequence is TGTGCCAGCAGTGAATGGCCAGGGGCCCTTAGCACAGATACGCAGTATTTT.

The chain combines TRBV30 with TRBJ1-4, with D possibly being TRBD1 (5 bases). The germline V gene encodes CDR1 GTSNPN and CDR2 SVGIG (reference sequence). V dropped 2 bases and J dropped 8 bases, with 18 bases sitting between them. This CDR3 is built from 15 residues. Here the CDR3 DNA reads TGTGCCTGGAGTTCATCGACAGATCCTTACGAAAAACTGTTTTTT. It is translated as CAWSSSTDPYEKLFF. Full variable domain (remainder filled in from reference TRBV30 and TRBJ1-4): SQTIHQWPATLVQPVGSPLSLECTVEGTSNPNLYWYRQAAGRGLQLLFYSVGIGQISSEVPQNLSASRPQDRQFILSSKKLLLSDSGFYLCAWSSSTDPYEKLFFGSGTQLSVL.

The rearrangement joins TRBV9 to TRBJ1-5; D is possibly TRBD1 (6 bases). Trimming left V 4 bases short and J 7 bases short, with 12 bases between. Germline V CDR1 and CDR2: SGDLS, YYNGEE. This CDR3 has 13 residues. CDR3 loop: CASSTGAGQPQHF. CDR3 nucleotides: TGTGCCAGCAGCACGGGGGCAGGACAGCCCCAGCATTTT.

The rearrangement joins TRBV6-5 to TRBJ2-2; D uncertain. Trimming cost V 0 bases and J 6 bases, with 5 bases left between them. Looked up from germline, CDR1 is MNHEY and CDR2 is SVGAGI. This CDR3 has 13 amino acids. CDR3 nucleotide sequence: TGTGCCAGCAGTTACTCACGGGCCGGGGAGCTGTTTTTT. Its protein product is CASSYSRAGELFF.

V gene TRBV5-1 combines with J gene TRBJ2-7; 7 bases align to TRBD1. Germline CDR1 and CDR2: SGHRS and YFSETQ. After removal of 0 bases from V and 1 base from J, the junction contained 4 bases not matched to a gene. The CDR3 extends over 15 amino acids. The CDR3 protein is CASSLEGTESYEQYF. The CDR3 coding sequence is TGCGCCAGCAGCTTGGAAGGGACAGAATCCTACGAGCAGTACTTC.

The gene calls are TRBV4-1 and TRBJ2-7; D is possibly TRBD1 or TRBD2 (7 bases each). The CDR3 has 14 amino acids. V lost 4 bases and J lost 6, with 16 bases in between. Germline values: CDR1 MGHRA, CDR2 YSYEKL. DNA for the CDR3: TGCGCCAGCAGCCTCAGGGAGGGGGCGAGCGAGCAGTACTTC. Its protein product is CASSLREGASEQYF.

The chain combines TRBV4-1 with TRBJ1-4; D gene unclear. Germline V CDR1 and CDR2: MGHRA, YSYEKL. The V end lost 0 bases, the J end lost 8 bases, and 13 bases lay between the germline ends. The CDR3 is 15 residues long. The CDR3 DNA follows: TGCGCCAGCAGCCAAGAAGGGAGGGTACTAGAAAAACTGTTTTTT. Protein product: CASSQEGRVLEKLFF.

The rearrangement joins TRBV4-2 to TRBJ1-4; D may be TRBD1 (5 bases). The germline V gene encodes CDR1 LGHNA and CDR2 YNFKEQ. This CDR3 contains 15 residues. The germline V and J ends were trimmed by 3 bases and 7 bases, with 15 bases remaining between them. CDR3 sequence: CASSQAEGTGEKLFF. The CDR3 region has the DNA TGTGCCAGCAGCCAGGCGGAAGGGACGGGTGAAAAACTGTTTTTT.

The table lists this clone with a few counts. The CDR3 DNA is TGTGCCAGCAGAGAGGGGAGGGGGCAAGGTGAAGCTTTCTTT. Amino acid sequence: CASREGRGQGEAFF. The chain employs TRBV7-9 and TRBJ1-1; TRBD1 aligns across 7 bases. The germline CDR1 and CDR2 sequences are SEHNR and FQNEAQ (reference sequence). The V segment lost 6 bases and the J segment 7 bases; nucleotides outside the gene matches: 11. This CDR3 has 14 residues.